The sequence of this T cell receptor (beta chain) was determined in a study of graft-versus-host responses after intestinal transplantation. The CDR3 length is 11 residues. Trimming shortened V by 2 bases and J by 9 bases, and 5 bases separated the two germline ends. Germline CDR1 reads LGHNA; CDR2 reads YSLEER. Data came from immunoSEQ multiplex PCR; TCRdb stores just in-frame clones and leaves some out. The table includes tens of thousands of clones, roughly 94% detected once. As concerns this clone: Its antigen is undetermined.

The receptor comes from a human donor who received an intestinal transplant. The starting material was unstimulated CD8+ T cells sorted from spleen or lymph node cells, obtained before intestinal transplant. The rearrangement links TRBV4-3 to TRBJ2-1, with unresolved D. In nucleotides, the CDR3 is TGCGCCAGCAGCCAACTGGGTGAGCAGTTCTTC. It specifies CASSQLGEQFF.